Each of the 12 T cell receptor beta chains below was sequenced from the same sample in a study of T-cell reconstitution after alpha-beta-depleted transplantation in children. Researchers prepared the TCRbeta library using unique molecular identifiers, the study reports. MiXCR was run by TCRdb on the PCR reads, yielding one entry per CDR3 protein. The sample holds over 150,000 distinct CDR3 sequences, over 8.5% seen once. Sequenced here: PBMCs, sampled before TCRalphabeta/CD19-depleted stem cell transplant. The receptor set was obtained from a boy between 2 and 15 years old with acute myeloid leukemia, due to receive a stem cell transplant.

This clonotype showed up many times. V is TRBV7-8 and J is TRBJ2-1; 12 bases are a match to TRBD2. Germline V gene lookup returns CDR1 SGHVS and CDR2 FQNEAQ. The V and J ends lost 2 bases and 10 bases, in that order; junction bases with no gene match: 9. The CDR3 sequence is 16 residues long. CDR3 in amino acids: CASSLRTSGAPQEQFF. The CDR3 DNA reads TGTGCCAGCAGCTTAAGGACTAGCGGGGCCCCGCAGGAGCAGTTCTTC.

A word on this clonotype: A read error is possible here, since a much larger clone lies one base away. The chain couples TRBV19 to TRBJ2-5, with 9 bases lining up with TRBD1. CDR1 and CDR2 from the germline V gene are LNHDA and SQIVND (reference sequence). The CDR3 is made up of 15 amino acids. Written as DNA, the CDR3 is TGTGTCAGTAGTATCATACAGGGGGCCCGGGAGACCCAGTACTTC. Translated: CVSSIIQGARETQYF. Based on the CDR3 plus reference TRBV19 and TRBJ2-5, the full variable domain is DGGITQSPKYLFRKEGQNVTLSCEQNLNHDAMYWYRQDPGQGLRLIYYSQIVNDFQKGDIAEGYSVSREKKESFPLTVTSAQKNPTAFYLCVSSIIQGARETQYFGPGTRLLVL.

In this sample, this clonotype turned up many times. The V and J genes are TRBV6-4 and TRBJ2-3; 12 bases match TRBD2. The CDR3 has 15 amino acids. The germline V gene encodes CDR1 MRHNA and CDR2 SNTAGT. V lost 6 bases and J lost 6; bases outside the gene matches: 7. CDR3 residues: CASSASGGATDTQYF. The CDR3 bases are TGTGCCAGCAGCGCTAGCGGGGGGGCAACTGATACGCAGTATTTT.

The sample holds many counts of this clonotype. V usage is TRBV7-9 and J usage is TRBJ2-1; the D is unclear. This CDR3 region has 11 residues. Germline values: CDR1 SEHNR, CDR2 FQNEAQ (reference sequence). V was shortened by 7 bases and J by 5 bases, with 6 bases between the two germline ends. Here the CDR3 reads CASTTHNEQFF. The CDR3 coding sequence is TGTGCCAGCACAACGCACAATGAGCAGTTCTTC.

This clonotype was picked up many times. The chain recombines TRBV12-3 or TRBV12-4 with TRBJ2-1; 7 bases match TRBD2. The trim removed 2 bases at V and 5 bases at J, leaving 0 bases unmatched. CDR3 length: 13 amino acids. CDR3 sequence (DNA): TGTGCCAGCAGTTTACTAGCGGACAATGAGCAGTTCTTC. Protein product: CASSLLADNEQFF.

To note about this clonotype: A much larger clone lies one base from this, so it may be a read error. V is TRBV5-6 and J is TRBJ2-1, with a tentative D call TRBD2 (5 bases). The germline gives CDR1 SGHDT, CDR2 YYEEEE. This CDR3 is built from 13 residues. The CDR3 DNA reads TGTGCCAGCAGCTTAGCGGTCTACAATGAGCCGTTCTTC. It specifies CASSLAVYNEPFF.

This clonotype was observed many times. This chain uses TRBV28 with TRBJ1-1; TRBD1 might be the D (5 bases). V was trimmed by 10 bases and J by 1 base, leaving 16 bases between them. The CDR3 length is 14 residues. Germline CDR1 is MDHEN and CDR2 is SYDVKM. CDR3 protein: CATTEPGQNTEAFF. The CDR3 region has the DNA TGTGCCACCACCGAGCCGGGGCAGAACACTGAAGCTTTCTTT.

The table lists this clonotype with many counts. CDR3 amino acids: CASSVGTTGQIWGGYTF. The CDR3 DNA sequence: TGTGCCAGCAGCGTAGGGACAACGGGACAGATCTGGGGTGGCTACACCTTC. This rearrangement joins TRBV9 to TRBJ1-2, with TRBD1 matching 7 bases. The germline gives CDR1 SGDLS, CDR2 YYNGEE. This CDR3 is built from 17 residues. V lost 0 bases, J lost 7 bases, and 15 bases stayed unmatched.

The rearrangement joins TRBV28 to TRBJ1-2; maybe TRBD1 (6 bases). The CDR3 spans 12 residues. The V gene lost 2 bases and the J gene lost 7 bases, with 8 bases spanning the gap. Germline assignment: CDR1 MDHEN and CDR2 SYDVKM. The CDR3 nucleotides are TGTGCCAGCAGTTTAGGGGGGGCTGGCTACACCTTC. Its translation: CASSLGGAGYTF.

Ten or more counts support this clonotype. This chain connects TRBV5-1 to TRBJ2-4; D remains ambiguous. The CDR3 contains 14 residues. Trimming shortened V by 0 bases and J by 0 bases, and 4 bases separated the two germline ends. Germline values: CDR1 SGHRS, CDR2 YFSETQ. The CDR3 sequence is CASSLGVAKNIQYF. The CDR3 DNA follows: TGCGCCAGCAGCTTGGGGGTAGCCAAAAACATTCAGTACTTC.

The genes are TRBV5-6 and TRBJ1-1; possible D gene TRBD1, 6 bases. Trimming left V 0 bases short and J 4 bases short, with 10 bases between. This CDR3 region has 14 residues. Germline V gene lookup returns CDR1 SGHDT and CDR2 YYEEEE. Here the CDR3 DNA reads TGTGCCAGCAGCTTGGTGAGGGGGATCACTGAAGCTTTCTTT. It codes for CASSLVRGITEAFF. Full variable domain (rest looked up from reference TRBV5-6 and TRBJ1-1): DAGVTQSPTHLIKTRGQQVTLRCSPKSGHDTVSWYQQALGQGPQFIFQYYEEEERQRGNFPDRFSGHQFPNYSSELNVNALLLGDSALYLCASSLVRGITEAFFGQGTRLTVV.

This clonotype was found many times. V is TRBV3-1 and J is TRBJ1-2; 11 bases map to TRBD1. V lost 1 base, J lost 6 bases, and 1 base stayed unmatched. This CDR3 is built from 14 residues. Germline V lookup: CDR1 LGHDT, CDR2 YNNKEL (reference sequence). CDR3 sequence (DNA): TGTGCCAGCAGCCAAGGGGACAGGGGGGATGGCTACACCTTC. Residues: CASSQGDRGDGYTF.